These 18 T cell receptor beta chains share one sample of origin, sequenced in a study of blood T cell repertoires in COVID-19. Generated by immunoSEQ multiplex PCR, the TCRdb table keeps only in-frame clones and is missing some. The table has 140,000 or so clones, about 80% seen once. Sequencing input: peripheral blood. All receptors derive from a woman older than 75 with acute or convalescent COVID-19.

The sample holds a few counts of this clone. This chain uses TRBV7-2 with TRBJ1-1; tentatively, D is TRBD1 (6 bases). The V and J ends lost 5 bases and 3 bases respectively, with 13 bases between them. Germline V gene data show CDR1 as SGHTA and CDR2 as FQGNSA. This CDR3 comprises 14 residues. The CDR3 loop reads CASSRARGYTEAFF. The CDR3 nucleotides read TGTGCCAGCAGCCGCGCCAGGGGATACACTGAAGCTTTCTTT.

The genes are TRBV11-2 and TRBJ1-2, with a tentative D call TRBD1 (6 bases). Germline assignment: CDR1 SGHAT and CDR2 FQNNGV. With 5 bases removed from V and 1 base from J, the gap between germline ends came to 23 bases. The CDR3 length is 18 residues. CDR3 sequence reads: CASSPGWLPGADNYGYTF. The CDR3 DNA reads as TGTGCCAGCAGCCCCGGGTGGCTTCCAGGGGCCGATAACTATGGCTACACCTTC.

The rearrangement uses TRBV11-3 and TRBJ2-5, with 7 positions matching TRBD1. V was clipped by 5 bases and J by 3 bases; unmatched bases: 6. CDR3 length: 14 amino acids. Germline CDR1 is SGHNT and CDR2 is YENEEA. The CDR3 loop reads CASSQRDREETQYF. The CDR3 DNA is TGTGCCAGCAGCCAACGGGACAGAGAAGAGACCCAGTACTTC. The whole variable domain, remainder taken from reference TRBV11-3 and TRBJ2-5, is EAGVVQSPRYKIIEKKQPVAFWCNPISGHNTLYWYLQNLGQGPELLIRYENEEAVDDSQLPKDRFSAERLKGVDSTLKIQPAELGDSAVYLCASSQRDREETQYFGPGTRLLVL.

The chain carries TRBV5-4 and TRBJ1-2; tentative D call: TRBD1 (6 bases). The length of the CDR3 is 14 residues. Looked up from germline, CDR1 is SGHNT and CDR2 is YYREEE (reference sequence). V was clipped by 0 bases and J by 4 bases, with 10 bases between them. The CDR3 spells CASSLGTVTYGYTF. In nucleotides, the CDR3 is TGTGCCAGCAGCTTGGGGACAGTTACCTATGGCTACACCTTC.

The chain links TRBV7-6 to TRBJ1-2; weak D call: TRBD1 (6 bases). V shed 5 bases and J shed 1 base, with 20 bases lying between them. The CDR3 extends over 17 amino acids. Germline loops: CDR1 SGHVS, CDR2 FNYEAQ. This chain's CDR3 is CASSHASGRGFNYGYTF. The CDR3 DNA is TGTGCCAGCAGCCACGCCTCAGGGAGGGGGTTTAACTATGGCTACACCTTC.

The chain has TRBV27 and TRBJ2-3, with TRBD1 matching 9 bases. This CDR3 comprises 17 residues. The V gene's germline CDR1 is MNHEY and CDR2 SMNVEV (reference sequence). Trimming cost V 1 base and J 4 bases; bases outside gene matches: 9. The CDR3 loop reads CASSLFPGTGLADTQYF. The DNA of the CDR3 is TGTGCCAGCAGTTTATTCCCCGGGACAGGGTTAGCAGATACGCAGTATTTT.

This clone has just one count. V usage is TRBV7-6 and J usage is TRBJ1-1, with D maybe TRBD1 (6 bases). Germline assignment: CDR1 SGHVS and CDR2 FNYEAQ. The CDR3 length is 13 residues. Trimming shortened V by 4 bases and J by 5 bases, and 11 bases separated the two germline ends. For the CDR3, the DNA is TGTGCCAGCAGCTCCCAGGGGAGAACTGAAGCTTTCTTT. The encoded protein is CASSSQGRTEAFF.

The rearrangement links TRBV7-9 to TRBJ1-2; 7 positions agree with TRBD1. The CDR3 length is 15 residues. V shed 5 bases and J 2 bases; nucleotides not matched to a gene: 8. The germline CDR1 and CDR2 sequences are SEHNR and FQNEAQ (reference sequence). The CDR3: CASSTPGQPNYGYTF. For the CDR3, the DNA is TGTGCCAGCAGCACCCCGGGACAGCCGAACTATGGCTACACCTTC. The whole variable domain, remainder taken from reference TRBV7-9 and TRBJ1-2, is DTGVSQNPRHKITKRGQNVTFRCDPISEHNRLYWYRQTLGQGPEFLTYFQNEAQLEKSRLLSDRFSAERPKGSFSTLEIQRTEQGDSAMYLCASSTPGQPNYGYTFGSGTRLTVV.

This chain joins TRBV6-5 and TRBJ1-4, with D possibly being TRBD1 (6 bases). In germline, CDR1 is MNHEY, CDR2 SVGAGI. The CDR3 contains 12 residues. Between the trimmed V and J ends, which lost 11 bases and 7 bases, there was a span of 14 bases. CDR3 amino acids: CAAGDRTEKLFF. In nucleotides, the CDR3 is TGTGCCGCAGGAGACAGGACTGAAAAACTGTTTTTT.

CDR3 nucleotide sequence: TGTGCCAGCAGTTTAAGCAGGGAACATGGCTACACCTTC. Translated: CASSLSREHGYTF. V is TRBV12-3 or TRBV12-4 and J is TRBJ1-2; D may be TRBD1 (5 bases). The CDR3 spans 13 residues. Trimming shortened V by 2 bases and J by 6 bases, and 10 bases separated the two germline ends.

This clone was seen only a few times. The rearrangement joins TRBV2 to TRBJ2-1; D is unresolved. CDR1 and CDR2 (germline): SNHLY, FYNNEI. The CDR3 spans 11 residues. With 7 bases removed from V and 10 bases from J, the gap between germline ends came to 11 bases. CDR3 sequence reads: CASTSLVEQFF. The CDR3 bases are TGTGCCAGCACGAGTTTGGTAGAGCAGTTCTTC.

The chain recombines TRBV5-6 with TRBJ1-2; the match to TRBD1 covers 12 bases. Germline V gene lookup returns CDR1 SGHDT and CDR2 YYEEEE. The CDR3 spans 15 residues. V was clipped by 3 bases and J by 2 bases; unmatched bases: 2. The DNA of the CDR3 is TGTGCCAGCAGCTCTGGGACAGGGGGCAACTATGGCTACACCTTC. It specifies CASSSGTGGNYGYTF.

The V gene is TRBV11-2, the J gene TRBJ2-1; tentative D call: TRBD1 (6 bases). The germline CDR1 and CDR2 sequences are SGHAT and FQNNGV. The CDR3 totals 15 residues. V was cut by 7 bases and J by 5 bases, with 18 bases left in between. For the CDR3, the DNA is TGTGCCAGCAACCAGGACAGAGGGGCCAACAATGAGCAGTTCTTC. Encoded protein: CASNQDRGANNEQFF.

The chain recombines TRBV3-1 (or the pseudogene TRBV3-2) with TRBJ2-3; 9 nucleotides match TRBD2. V dropped 4 bases and J dropped 4; count of bases not matched to a gene: 6. The CDR3 runs 15 residues. The V gene's germline CDR1 is LGHDT and CDR2 YNNKEL (reference sequence). The CDR3, as DNA: TGTGCCAGCAGCCGCGGCGGGGGGGCAGCAGATACGCAGTATTTT. Translation gives CASSRGGGAADTQYF.

The chain uses TRBV11-2 and TRBJ1-4; D is unresolved. Germline V gives CDR1 SGHAT, CDR2 FQNNGV. Trimming left V 3 bases short and J 6 bases short, with 17 bases between. The CDR3 covers 16 residues. The chain's CDR3 is CASSFGGNPRYEKLFF. The CDR3, as DNA: TGTGCCAGCAGCTTCGGAGGGAATCCCAGATATGAAAAACTGTTTTTT. The whole variable domain, filled in from reference TRBV11-2 and TRBJ1-4, reads EAGVAQSPRYKIIEKRQSVAFWCNPISGHATLYWYQQILGQGPKLLIQFQNNGVVDDSQLPKDRFSAERLKGVDSTLKIQPAKLEDSAVYLCASSFGGNPRYEKLFFGSGTQLSVL.

The V call is TRBV5-6, the J call TRBJ2-7, with 8 bases aligning to TRBD1. V lost 4 bases, J lost 6 bases, and 3 bases stayed unmatched. Germline loops: CDR1 SGHDT, CDR2 YYEEEE. The CDR3 totals 12 residues. The CDR3 protein is CASSDDRGEQYF. As DNA, the CDR3 is TGTGCCAGCAGCGACGACAGGGGCGAGCAGTACTTC. The full variable domain, its missing parts supplied by reference TRBV5-6 and TRBJ2-7, is DAGVTQSPTHLIKTRGQQVTLRCSPKSGHDTVSWYQQALGQGPQFIFQYYEEEERQRGNFPDRFSGHQFPNYSSELNVNALLLGDSALYLCASSDDRGEQYFGPGTRLTVT.

The V and J genes are TRBV5-6 and TRBJ2-6, with 7 bases matching TRBD1. The V gene's germline CDR1 is SGHDT and CDR2 YYEEEE. This CDR3 contains 17 residues. V gave up 0 bases and J gave up 3 bases; unmatched junction bases: 6. As DNA, the CDR3 is TGTGCCAGCAGCTTGGATACAGGGGCGGGTGGGGCCAACGTCCTGACTTTC. Translation gives CASSLDTGAGGANVLTF. The whole variable domain, filled in from reference TRBV5-6 and TRBJ2-6, reads DAGVTQSPTHLIKTRGQQVTLRCSPKSGHDTVSWYQQALGQGPQFIFQYYEEEERQRGNFPDRFSGHQFPNYSSELNVNALLLGDSALYLCASSLDTGAGGANVLTFGAGSRLTVL.

The chain links TRBV7-2 to TRBJ1-1; no definite D call. Germline V gene lookup returns CDR1 SGHTA and CDR2 FQGNSA. CDR3 length: 13 residues. Deletions cut 4 bases from V and 5 bases from J, with 11 bases between. The CDR3 DNA sequence: TGTGCCAGCAGCTCCGATCCTAGGACTGAAGCTTTCTTT. Translating it yields CASSSDPRTEAFF.